The rows below give T cell receptor beta chains drawn from one sample of a study of blood T cells in healthy people across ages. TCRdb re-derived calls from the 5' RACE reads in MiXCR, one entry per CDR3 protein. The repertoire holds about 640,000 distinct CDR3 sequences, with roughly 30% as singletons. The sample was blood. The origin of the receptors is a woman older than 75 in good health. CDR3s include the opening cysteine and the closing phenylalanine or tryptophan. Each record gives: V gene, D gene, J gene, CDR3 protein. The D gene is left open where the match is weak.

TRBV4-3	NA	TRBJ1-4	CASSQGGGLGEKLFF
TRBV20-1	NA	TRBJ1-1	CSARDRPRITEAFF
TRBV3-1	NA	TRBJ1-1	CASSQGDIRNTEAFF
TRBV24-1	NA	TRBJ2-3	CATSDYRQVETDTQYF
TRBV6-1	TRBD1	TRBJ1-4	CASILDRGMGEKLFF
TRBV7-9	TRBD2	TRBJ2-1	CASSKTSGGTDYNEQFF
TRBV25-1	NA	TRBJ1-2	CASSDHGGNYGYTF
TRBV20-1	TRBD1	TRBJ1-1	CSAETGRETEAFF
TRBV28	TRBD2	TRBJ2-1	CASTGGAFEQFF
TRBV7-2	TRBD1	TRBJ1-1	CASSPQGAVSTEAFF
TRBV2	NA	TRBJ1-5	CASSVGTWSSPQHF
TRBV5-1	NA	TRBJ2-1	CASTQAEPIYNEQFF
TRBV10-3	TRBD1	TRBJ2-1	CAITQVTGGAYNEQFF
TRBV7-6	NA	TRBJ1-4	CASSVLQGGKLFF
TRBV6-6	NA	TRBJ2-2	CASSPSTSSGELFF
TRBV4-3	NA	TRBJ1-1	CASSLRAGDTEAFF
TRBV20-1	NA	TRBJ1-5	CSASSVSAGVQPQHF
TRBV9	TRBD2	NA	CASTPRGDYNEQYF
TRBV7-9	NA	TRBJ2-7	CASTIRPPDDGFSSYEQYF
TRBV6-5	TRBD1	TRBJ1-2	CASGRWTGDYGYTF
TRBV7-2	NA	TRBJ2-5	CASSLDTGPGTQYF
TRBV7-9	TRBD2	TRBJ2-7	CASTDSGGTEQYF
TRBV20-1	TRBD1	TRBJ1-1	CSASEQGAKTEAFF
TRBV20-1	NA	TRBJ1-1	CSALRQVVTEAFF
TRBV6-6	TRBD1	TRBJ1-5	CASKGQGAMSNQPRHF
TRBV29-1	NA	TRBJ2-1	CSVVGGLSYNEQFF
TRBV30	NA	TRBJ1-5	CAWSVSSNQPQHF
TRBV18	NA	TRBJ2-7	CASSPSGEQYF
TRBV20-1	TRBD1	TRBJ2-5	CSADGTGKGETQYF